The entry below gives a single TCR beta chain sequence along with its context. Its antigen is currently unknown. The read is 3 residues too short to cover the CDR3 end, so that end is filled in from the germline J gene. V lost 5 bases and J lost 0, with 13 bases in between. Per germline, CDR1 MRHNA and CDR2 SNTAGT. The CDR3 sequence is 16 residues long. MY09/MY11 PCR detected cervical HPV DNA; dot-blot assigned genotypes. These data belong to a study of T cells in women clearing cervical HPV infection. Study in general: Control women cleared a single incident HPV16 infection within 12 months.

Assay used: immunoSEQ multiplex PCR; TCRdb lists only in-frame clones, some missing. Its clone listing holds 40,000 or so clones. Whole-study findings and limits: TRBV6-7 abundance was lower in cases than controls (around 0.1% versus 0.15%).

The sample consisted of blood buffy coat. This chain links TRBV6-4 with TRBJ2-2; D is perhaps TRBD2 (7 bases). This sequence originates from a woman aged 18 to 75 with a cervical HPV16 infection that either progressed to CIN3+ or cleared (not recorded which). The chain's CDR3 is CASSISGGANTGELFF. CDR3 DNA, as far as it was read: TGTGCCAGCAGTATCTCGGGGGGCGCGAACACCGGGGAG.